There are a few counts of the clone carrying this T cell receptor (beta chain). The antigen is undetermined. V was cut by 7 bases and J by 8 bases, with 14 bases left in between. Germline V gene lookup returns CDR1 SQVTM and CDR2 ANQGSEA. The CDR3 runs to 12 residues. TCRdb re-derived calls from the 5' RACE reads in MiXCR, one entry per CDR3 protein. Of about 360,000 distinct CDR3 sequences in the sample, over 13% were seen once. The sample originates from a study of T-cell memory formation after mild COVID-19. The wider study: TCR clusters mostly belonged to single donors. Study-wide results and caveats: Shrinking CD4+ clones resided mostly in CM and EM, and CD8+ ones in EMRA. Among clones peaking at day 37 in the second wave, SARS-CoV-2 specificity remained unconfirmed. Pre-infection memory held some responding clones, suggesting pre-existing cross-reactive T cells responded.

This rearrangement joins TRBV29-1 to TRBJ2-2, with a weak D call TRBD1 (6 bases). This TCR was recovered from a man aged 18 to 30 who had mild COVID-19 (a few samples of this study predate the infection). Cell type and time point are not known. The source material was PBMCs or a T cell subset sorted from them (not recorded which). The CDR3 loop reads CSARDTTGELFF. In nucleotides, the CDR3 is TGCAGCGCCCGGGACACTACGGGGGAGCTGTTTTTT.